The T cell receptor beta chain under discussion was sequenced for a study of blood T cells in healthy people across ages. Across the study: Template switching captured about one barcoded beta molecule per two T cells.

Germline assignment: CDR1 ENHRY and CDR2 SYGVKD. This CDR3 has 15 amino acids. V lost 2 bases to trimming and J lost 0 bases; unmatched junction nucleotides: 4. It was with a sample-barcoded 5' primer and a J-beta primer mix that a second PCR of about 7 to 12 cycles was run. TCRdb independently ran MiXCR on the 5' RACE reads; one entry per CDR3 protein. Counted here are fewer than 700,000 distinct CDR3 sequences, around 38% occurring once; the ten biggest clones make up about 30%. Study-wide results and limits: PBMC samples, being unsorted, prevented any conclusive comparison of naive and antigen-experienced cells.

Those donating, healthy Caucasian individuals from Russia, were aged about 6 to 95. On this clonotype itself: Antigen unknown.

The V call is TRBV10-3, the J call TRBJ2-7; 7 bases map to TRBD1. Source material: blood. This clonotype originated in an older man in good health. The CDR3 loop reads CAISEEAGGSYEQYF. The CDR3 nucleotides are TGTGCCATCAGTGAGGAGGCAGGGGGCTCCTACGAGCAGTACTTC.